A selection of T cell receptor beta chains follows, all from one sample in a study of T cells in narcolepsy. The data were produced by immunoSEQ multiplex PCR, yet TCRdb's version contains in-frame clones alone and is incomplete. This sample carries about 19,000 clones, around four fifths of them seen once, and the ten largest clones take roughly 1.7%. Material: memory (CD45RA-) CD4+ T cells from blood. The receptors were gathered from a human donor in good health. CDR3s include the opening cysteine and the closing phenylalanine or tryptophan. Fields, in order: CDR3 DNA, CDR3 protein, clone size, D gene, J gene, V gene. The D gene is left open where the match is weak. The size field is filled for only some rows; it gives once, few, many or a size class.

cdr3_nt: TGTGCCAGCTCCCTTGCCGGGATGAGGGAAGGCCGGGAAAAACTGTTTTTT; cdr3_aa: CASSLAGMREGREKLFF; clone_size: .; d_call: .; j_call: TRBJ1-4; v_call: TRBV18
cdr3_nt: TGCAGCGTGGTGACAGGGGTGGATGGCTACACCTTC; cdr3_aa: CSVVTGVDGYTF; clone_size: .; d_call: TRBD1; j_call: TRBJ1-2; v_call: TRBV29-1
cdr3_nt: TGCGCCAGCAGCTTTGGGTCATCTGGAAACACCATATATTTT; cdr3_aa: CASSFGSSGNTIYF; clone_size: .; d_call: .; j_call: TRBJ1-3; v_call: TRBV5-1
cdr3_nt: TGTGCCAGCAGTGAGGAAAGCTCGGGAAACACCATATATTTT; cdr3_aa: CASSEESSGNTIYF; clone_size: few; d_call: .; j_call: TRBJ1-3; v_call: TRBV25-1
cdr3_nt: TGTGCCATCAGTGAGTCGCCCCAGAAAGAGACCCAGTACTTC; cdr3_aa: CAISESPQKETQYF; clone_size: .; d_call: .; j_call: TRBJ2-5; v_call: TRBV10-3
cdr3_nt: TGTGCCAGCAGCGAACAGGGCTATGGCTACACCTTC; cdr3_aa: CASSEQGYGYTF; clone_size: .; d_call: .; j_call: TRBJ1-2; v_call: TRBV6-1
cdr3_nt: TGCGCCAGCAGCTTGGATGCCACTGAAGCTTTCTTT; cdr3_aa: CASSLDATEAFF; clone_size: .; d_call: .; j_call: TRBJ1-1; v_call: TRBV5-1
cdr3_nt: TGTGCCAGCAGCTTAGCAACAGGGGGCTCCTACGAGCAGTACTTC; cdr3_aa: CASSLATGGSYEQYF; clone_size: .; d_call: TRBD1; j_call: TRBJ2-7; v_call: TRBV7-2
cdr3_nt: TGTGCCAGCAGCTTAGCGTCGGCAGTAATTCAGGGGCGCCCAGGGACTGAAGCTTTCTTT; cdr3_aa: CASSLASAVIQGRPGTEAFF; clone_size: once; d_call: .; j_call: TRBJ1-1; v_call: TRBV7-2
cdr3_nt: TGTGCCAGCAGCTTCTCAGGGAGCTCTGGAAACACCATATATTTT; cdr3_aa: CASSFSGSSGNTIYF; clone_size: .; d_call: .; j_call: TRBJ1-3; v_call: TRBV5-4
cdr3_nt: TGTGCCTGGAGTGTATCGCGGACAGGAGGAGGCTACACCTTC; cdr3_aa: CAWSVSRTGGGYTF; clone_size: .; d_call: TRBD1; j_call: TRBJ1-2; v_call: TRBV30
cdr3_nt: TGTGCCAGTACTCCAAGACGGGGACTGGACACTGAAGCTTTCTTT; cdr3_aa: CASTPRRGLDTEAFF; clone_size: .; d_call: .; j_call: TRBJ1-1; v_call: TRBV19
cdr3_nt: TGCGCCAGCAGCCAAGGCCTAACTAGCGGCCAAGAGACCCAGTACTTC; cdr3_aa: CASSQGLTSGQETQYF; clone_size: once; d_call: TRBD2; j_call: TRBJ2-5; v_call: TRBV4-3
cdr3_nt: TGTGCCAGCAGCCAAGAGACAGTCTATGGCTACACCTTC; cdr3_aa: CASSQETVYGYTF; clone_size: .; d_call: .; j_call: TRBJ1-2; v_call: TRBV14
cdr3_nt: TGTGCCAGCAGCTGGGGAGAGGGACAGGGTAGGGAAGCTTTCTTT; cdr3_aa: CASSWGEGQGREAFF; clone_size: .; d_call: TRBD1; j_call: TRBJ1-1; v_call: TRBV5-4
cdr3_nt: TGTGCCAGCAGTTCGAGGGACAGGTATCAAGAGACCCAGTACTTC; cdr3_aa: CASSSRDRYQETQYF; clone_size: .; d_call: TRBD1; j_call: TRBJ2-5; v_call: TRBV28
cdr3_nt: TGTGCCAGCAGTGGGCTTCCTAAGGACACCGGGGAGCTGTTTTTT; cdr3_aa: CASSGLPKDTGELFF; clone_size: once; d_call: .; j_call: TRBJ2-2; v_call: TRBV2
cdr3_nt: TGTGCCAGCAACAACGAGTTAGGTGGCAATGAGCAGTTCTTC; cdr3_aa: CASNNELGGNEQFF; clone_size: .; d_call: .; j_call: TRBJ2-1; v_call: TRBV6-5
cdr3_nt: TGTGCCACCGGGACTGGTCAGCCCCAGCATTTT; cdr3_aa: CATGTGQPQHF; clone_size: .; d_call: .; j_call: TRBJ1-5; v_call: TRBV6-1
cdr3_nt: TGTGCCAGTACCCCCGGGTGGCTCGGGGAGACGCAGTATTTT; cdr3_aa: CASTPGWLGETQYF; clone_size: .; d_call: .; j_call: TRBJ2-3; v_call: TRBV19
cdr3_nt: TGTGCCAGCAGTGAAGCCGGGAAGGGCTCCTACGAGCAGTACTTC; cdr3_aa: CASSEAGKGSYEQYF; clone_size: .; d_call: .; j_call: TRBJ2-7; v_call: TRBV2
cdr3_nt: TGTGCCAGTAGTATATCGACAGGGAAGCTGTTTTTT; cdr3_aa: CASSISTGKLFF; clone_size: .; d_call: TRBD1; j_call: TRBJ2-2; v_call: TRBV19
cdr3_nt: TGCAGCGTGTGGGGACAGGGGAATGAAAAACTGTTTTTT; cdr3_aa: CSVWGQGNEKLFF; clone_size: .; d_call: TRBD1; j_call: TRBJ1-4; v_call: TRBV29-1
cdr3_nt: TGTGCCAGCAGCCGTGGGGACATGTATAATTCACCCCTCCACTTT; cdr3_aa: CASSRGDMYNSPLHF; clone_size: few; d_call: .; j_call: TRBJ1-6; v_call: TRBV7-9
cdr3_nt: TGCAGTGCATCTCAGGGACATACGCAGTATTTT; cdr3_aa: CSASQGHTQYF; clone_size: once; d_call: .; j_call: TRBJ2-3; v_call: TRBV20-1
cdr3_nt: TGCGCCAGCAGCTTGGGTACTAGCGGGTATAGCACAGATACGCAGTATTTT; cdr3_aa: CASSLGTSGYSTDTQYF; clone_size: few; d_call: TRBD2; j_call: TRBJ2-3; v_call: TRBV5-1
cdr3_nt: TGTGCCAGCAGTGTAGAGACAGGGACCTATGGCTACACCTTC; cdr3_aa: CASSVETGTYGYTF; clone_size: once; d_call: TRBD1; j_call: TRBJ1-2; v_call: TRBV2
cdr3_nt: TGTGCTAGCGGGAGGGCTAACACCGGGGAGCTGTTTTTT; cdr3_aa: CASGRANTGELFF; clone_size: .; d_call: TRBD2; j_call: TRBJ2-2; v_call: TRBV6-5
cdr3_nt: TGTGCCAGCAGTCCCGGACTAGATTTACTCCGGTACGAGCAGTACTTC; cdr3_aa: CASSPGLDLLRYEQYF; clone_size: few; d_call: TRBD2; j_call: TRBJ2-7; v_call: TRBV27